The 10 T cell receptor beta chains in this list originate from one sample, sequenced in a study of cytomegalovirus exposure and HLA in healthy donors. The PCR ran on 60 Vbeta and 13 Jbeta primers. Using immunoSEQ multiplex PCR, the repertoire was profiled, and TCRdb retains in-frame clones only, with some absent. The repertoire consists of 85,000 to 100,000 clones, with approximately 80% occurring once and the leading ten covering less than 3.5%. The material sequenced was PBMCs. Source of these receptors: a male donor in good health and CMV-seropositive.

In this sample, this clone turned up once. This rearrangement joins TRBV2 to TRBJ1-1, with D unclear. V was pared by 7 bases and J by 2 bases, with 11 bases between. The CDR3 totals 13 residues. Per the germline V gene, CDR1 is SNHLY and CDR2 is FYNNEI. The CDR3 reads CASTSEENTEAFF. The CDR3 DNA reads TGTGCCAGCACTTCTGAGGAAAACACTGAAGCTTTCTTT.

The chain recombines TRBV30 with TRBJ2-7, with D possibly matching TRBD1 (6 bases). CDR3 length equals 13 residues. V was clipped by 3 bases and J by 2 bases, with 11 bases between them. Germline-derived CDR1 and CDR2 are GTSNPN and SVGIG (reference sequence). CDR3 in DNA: TGTGCCTGGAGGTCAGGGGTAACCTACGAGCAGTACTTC. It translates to CAWRSGVTYEQYF.

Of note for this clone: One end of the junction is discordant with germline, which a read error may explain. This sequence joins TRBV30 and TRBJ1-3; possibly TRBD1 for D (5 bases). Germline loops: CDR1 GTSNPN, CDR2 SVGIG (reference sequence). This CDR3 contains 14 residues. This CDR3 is CAWSLTERGNTVYF. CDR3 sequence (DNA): TGTGCCTGGAGTCTGACAGAGAGAGGAAACACCGTATATTTT.

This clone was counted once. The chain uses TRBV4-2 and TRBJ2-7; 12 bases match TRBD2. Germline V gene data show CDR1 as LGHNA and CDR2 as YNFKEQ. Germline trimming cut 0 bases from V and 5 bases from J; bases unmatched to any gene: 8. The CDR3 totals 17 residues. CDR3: CASSQDGTSGGPNEQYF. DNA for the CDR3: TGTGCCAGCAGCCAAGATGGAACTAGCGGGGGGCCCAACGAGCAGTACTTC.

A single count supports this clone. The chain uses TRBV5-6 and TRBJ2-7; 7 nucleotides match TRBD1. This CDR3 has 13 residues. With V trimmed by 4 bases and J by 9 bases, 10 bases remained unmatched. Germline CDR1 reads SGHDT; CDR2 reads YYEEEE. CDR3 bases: TGTGCCAGCAGCGCTAACAGGGGCTTAGGGCAGTACTTC. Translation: CASSANRGLGQYF.

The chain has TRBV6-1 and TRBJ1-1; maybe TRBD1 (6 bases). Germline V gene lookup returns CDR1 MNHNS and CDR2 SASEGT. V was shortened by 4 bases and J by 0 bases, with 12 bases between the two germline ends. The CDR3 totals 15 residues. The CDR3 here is CASSAGARLNTEAFF. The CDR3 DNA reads TGTGCCAGCAGTGCAGGGGCCCGACTGAACACTGAAGCTTTCTTT.

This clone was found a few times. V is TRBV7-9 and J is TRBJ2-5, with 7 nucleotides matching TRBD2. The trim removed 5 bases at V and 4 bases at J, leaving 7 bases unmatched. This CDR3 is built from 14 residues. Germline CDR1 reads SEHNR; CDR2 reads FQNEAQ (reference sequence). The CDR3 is CASSPDWGGETQYF. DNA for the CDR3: TGTGCCAGCAGCCCGGACTGGGGGGGAGAGACCCAGTACTTC.

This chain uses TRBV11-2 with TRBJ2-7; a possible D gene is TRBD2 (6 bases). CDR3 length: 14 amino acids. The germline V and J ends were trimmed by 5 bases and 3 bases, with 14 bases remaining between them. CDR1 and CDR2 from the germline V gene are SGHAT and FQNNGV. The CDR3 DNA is TGTGCCAGCAGCCCCCGGGACTGGGGCTACGAGCAGTACTTC. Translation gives CASSPRDWGYEQYF.

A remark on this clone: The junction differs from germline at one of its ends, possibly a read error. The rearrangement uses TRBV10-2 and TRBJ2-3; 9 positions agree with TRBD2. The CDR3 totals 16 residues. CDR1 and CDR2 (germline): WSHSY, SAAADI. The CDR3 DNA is TGCGCCAGCAGTGAGTCGAGGGGACTAGCAGCCGATACGCGGTATTTT. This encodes CASSESRGLAADTRYF.

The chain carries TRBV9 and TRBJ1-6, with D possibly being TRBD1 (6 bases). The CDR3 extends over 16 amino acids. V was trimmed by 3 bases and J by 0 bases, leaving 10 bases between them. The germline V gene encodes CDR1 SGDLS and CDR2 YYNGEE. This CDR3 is CASSARDTSYNSPLHF. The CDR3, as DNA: TGTGCCAGCAGCGCCCGGGACACCTCCTATAATTCACCCCTCCACTTT.